The clone carrying this TCR beta chain was detected ten times or more. Its antigen is as yet unknown. Looked up from germline, CDR1 is MNHNS and CDR2 is SASEGT. The CDR3 sequence is 15 residues long. V was cut by 0 bases and J by 5 bases, with 10 bases left in between. The sorted Tregs were CD4+CD25+CD127-/low cells. Study observations and caveats: Greatest tumor Treg TCR overlap was with tumor naive CD4+ cells. Larger-cohort validation covered only one TCR beta V-J rearrangement. Tumor memory CD4+ T cell TCR gene usage clustered with blood and lymph node memory CD4+ cells and lymph node naive CD4+ cells.

Full-length variable regions came from constant-region reverse primers plus semi-nested Nested Universal Primer A PCR. One entry per CDR3 protein, called by TCRdb with MiXCR from the 5' RACE reads. In the table there are more than 9,000 distinct CDR3 sequences, about a sixth of which are singletons. The rearrangement links TRBV6-1 to TRBJ2-2, with D possibly matching TRBD1 (5 bases). This receptor was taken from a female donor with breast cancer. Source material: Tregs sorted from a lymph node. CDR3 DNA sequence: TGTGCCAGCAGTGAAGCAGGGCCAGGGACCGGGGAGCTGTTTTTT. This sequence encodes CASSEAGPGTGELFF.